What follows are 13 T cell receptor beta chains derived from one specimen sequenced in a study of response to subunit inactivated influenza vaccine. Via MiXCR, TCRdb re-called the RT-PCR reads, giving one row per CDR3 protein. The sample carries some 640,000 distinct CDR3 sequences, about 14% recorded once. The material sequenced was PBMCs from blood, taken 14 days before vaccination. The receptors were sampled from a man aged 45-65 years who received an inactivated influenza vaccine.

This chain connects TRBV20-1 to TRBJ2-7, with a tentative D call TRBD1 (5 bases). This CDR3 has 11 residues. Germline assignment: CDR1 DFQATT and CDR2 SNEGSKA (reference sequence). Trimming pared 6 bases from V and 5 bases from J, leaving 11 bases between. CDR3 residues: CSAQGSDEQYF. The CDR3 DNA sequence: TGCAGTGCGCAGGGTTCTGACGAGCAGTACTTC.

This clonotype showed up just a few times. V gene TRBV9 combines with J gene TRBJ2-3; 7 bases agree with TRBD1. This CDR3 comprises 14 residues. V was pared by 3 bases and J by 6 bases, with 7 bases of the junction left unmatched. In germline, CDR1 is SGDLS, CDR2 YYNGEE. The CDR3 DNA is TGTGCCAGCAGCGACGACAGGGTTTTGGATACGCAGTATTTT. The encoded protein is CASSDDRVLDTQYF.

The V call is TRBV11-2, the J call TRBJ2-3; 9 bases align to TRBD2. The CDR3 extends over 16 amino acids. Trimming cost V 6 bases and J 1 base; bases outside gene matches: 8. Germline CDR1 is SGHAT and CDR2 is FQNNGV. The CDR3 nucleotides are TGTGCCAGCAGTTCAGCCCGACTAGCGGGCACAGATACGCAGTATTTT. Protein product: CASSSARLAGTDTQYF.

This clonotype has more than one count but fewer than ten. The chain recombines TRBV2 with TRBJ2-1, with TRBD2 matching 11 bases. This CDR3 has 13 residues. After removal of 6 bases from V and 9 bases from J, the junction contained 4 bases not matched to a gene. In germline, CDR1 is SNHLY, CDR2 FYNNEI. The CDR3, as DNA: TGTGCCAGCAGGGGGACTAGCGGAGTTGAGCAGTTCTTC. Protein: CASRGTSGVEQFF.

This chain connects TRBV20-1 to TRBJ2-5, with a weak D call TRBD2 (5 bases). Trimming removed 0 bases from V and 0 bases from J, with 11 bases in between. The CDR3 is made up of 15 amino acids. The germline V gene encodes CDR1 DFQATT and CDR2 SNEGSKA (reference sequence). CDR3 nucleotide sequence: TGCAGTGCTAGAGATCGGGGTTGGTACCAAGAGACCCAGTACTTC. Amino acid sequence: CSARDRGWYQETQYF.

This clonotype was counted only a few times. V and J are TRBV5-6 and TRBJ2-1; 11 nucleotides line up with TRBD2. The trim removed 4 bases at V and 7 bases at J, leaving 25 bases unmatched. Germline loops: CDR1 SGHDT, CDR2 YYEEEE. This CDR3 region has 21 residues. This chain's CDR3 is CASSPGTGHNTGLAARNEQFF. The CDR3 DNA reads as TGTGCCAGCAGCCCGGGGACGGGACATAATACGGGACTAGCGGCAAGGAATGAGCAGTTCTTC.

The chain employs TRBV5-1 and TRBJ1-6; TRBD1 might be the D (5 bases). The CDR3 length is 16 residues. V lost 0 bases and J 5 bases, leaving 12 bases between the germline ends. The germline gives CDR1 SGHRS, CDR2 YFSETQ. This CDR3 reads CASSLEPGTNNSPLHF. DNA for the CDR3: TGCGCCAGCAGCTTGGAACCCGGGACGAATAATTCACCCCTCCACTTT.

V is TRBV30 and J is TRBJ2-2; D gene uncertain. Trimming removed 0 bases at V and 7 bases at J, with 9 bases between. Germline V gives CDR1 GTSNPN, CDR2 SVGIG (reference sequence). The CDR3 spans 13 residues. The CDR3 nucleotides are TGTGCCTGGAGTGTTTCTGGGATCGGGGAGCTGTTTTTT. Amino acid sequence: CAWSVSGIGELFF.

This clonotype was found many times. This sequence joins TRBV6-5 and TRBJ2-5, with 7 bases aligning to TRBD1. Trimming removed 4 bases from V and 3 bases from J; junction bases left unmatched: 5. Germline V gene data show CDR1 as MNHEY and CDR2 as SVGAGI. The CDR3 sequence is 14 residues long. The CDR3 loop reads CASSSTGRKETQYF. The DNA of the CDR3 is TGTGCCAGCAGTTCGACAGGGCGAAAAGAGACCCAGTACTTC.

Written as DNA, the CDR3 is TGCAGTGCTAGAGAGGGGACTAGCGGGAGCACCGAGCAGTACTTC. It codes for CSAREGTSGSTEQYF. The J gene is TRBJ2-7, the V gene TRBV20-1, with 14 bases that match TRBD2. Per the germline V gene, CDR1 is DFQATT and CDR2 is SNEGSKA (reference sequence). The V segment lost 0 bases and the J segment 6 bases; nucleotides outside the gene matches: 4. The CDR3 spans 15 residues.

The V call is TRBV19, the J call TRBJ2-4; D gene unclear. V lost 6 bases, J lost 0 bases, and 9 bases lay in between. Per the germline V gene, CDR1 is LNHDA and CDR2 is SQIVND (reference sequence). The CDR3 length is 14 residues. The CDR3 protein is CASRAGGAKNIQYF. CDR3 sequence (DNA): TGTGCCAGTAGGGCCGGCGGAGCCAAAAACATTCAGTACTTC.

This clonotype has a count of ten or more. The CDR3 is CASRDTGVKSSNQPQHF. The CDR3 DNA sequence: TGTGCCAGCAGGGACACAGGGGTTAAATCCAGCAATCAGCCCCAGCATTTT. The chain is built from TRBV2 and TRBJ1-5; 7 bases match TRBD1. This CDR3 contains 17 residues. The germline gives CDR1 SNHLY, CDR2 FYNNEI. Trimming at V came to 6 bases and at J to 1 base, leaving 12 bases not matched to a gene.

This clonotype has just a few counts. The chain joins TRBV29-1 to TRBJ2-4, with D unclear. With 5 bases removed from V and 1 base from J, the gap between germline ends came to 9 bases. The CDR3 contains 13 residues. CDR1 is SQVTM and CDR2 is ANQGSEA in the germline V gene. The CDR3 reads CSVKDPAKNIQYF. The CDR3 DNA sequence: TGCAGCGTTAAGGACCCCGCCAAAAACATTCAGTACTTC.